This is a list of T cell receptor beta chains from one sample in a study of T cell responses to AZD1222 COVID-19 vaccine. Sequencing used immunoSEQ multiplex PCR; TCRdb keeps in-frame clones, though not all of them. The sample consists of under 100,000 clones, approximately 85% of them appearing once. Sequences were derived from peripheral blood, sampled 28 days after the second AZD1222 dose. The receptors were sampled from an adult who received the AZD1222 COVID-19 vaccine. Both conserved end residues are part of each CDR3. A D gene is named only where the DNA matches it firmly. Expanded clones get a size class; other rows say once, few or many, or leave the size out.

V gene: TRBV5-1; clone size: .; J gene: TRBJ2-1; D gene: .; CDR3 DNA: TGCGCCAGCAGACTAGCCCTCCAAATAATGTATGAGCAGTTCTTC; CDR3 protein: CASRLALQIMYEQFF
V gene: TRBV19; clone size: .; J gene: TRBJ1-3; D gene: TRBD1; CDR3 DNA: TGTGCCAGTAGTAAGGGCCGGGACAGTCGGAACACCATATATTTT; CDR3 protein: CASSKGRDSRNTIYF
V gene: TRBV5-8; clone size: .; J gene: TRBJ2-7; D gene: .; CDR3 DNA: TGTGCCAGCAGCTGGGCAGCCTACGAGCAGTACTTC; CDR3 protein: CASSWAAYEQYF
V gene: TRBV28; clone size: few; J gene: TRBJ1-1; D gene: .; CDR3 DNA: TGTGCCAGCAGTCAAGTACAGGGAATTTCGAACACTGAAGCTTTCTTT; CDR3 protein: CASSQVQGISNTEAFF
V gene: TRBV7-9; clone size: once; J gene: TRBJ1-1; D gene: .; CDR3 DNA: TGTGCCAGCAGCTCACAAAGGGGCACTGAAGCTTTCTTT; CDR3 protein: CASSSQRGTEAFF
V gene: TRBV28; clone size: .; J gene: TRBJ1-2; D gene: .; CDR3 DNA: TGTGCCAGCAGACTACAGGGAAACTATGGCTACACCTTC; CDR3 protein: CASRLQGNYGYTF
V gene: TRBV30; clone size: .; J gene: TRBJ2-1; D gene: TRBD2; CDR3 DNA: TGTGCCTGGAGTGTGATGCGGGGGGGCCATGAGCAGTTCTTC; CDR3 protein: CAWSVMRGGHEQFF
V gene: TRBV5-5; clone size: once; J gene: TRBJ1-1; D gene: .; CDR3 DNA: TGTGCCAGCAGCTTGGCCTTTGAAGCTTTCTTT; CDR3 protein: CASSLAFEAFF
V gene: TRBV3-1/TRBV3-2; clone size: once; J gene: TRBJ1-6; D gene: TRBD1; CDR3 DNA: TGTGCCAGCAGCCAAGTTACAGGGGGCGGGTCACCCCTCCACTTT; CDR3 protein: CASSQVTGGGSPLHF
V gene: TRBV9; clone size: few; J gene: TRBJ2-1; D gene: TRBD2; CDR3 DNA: TGTGCCAGCAGCGGTAGCGGGGTTTACTACAATGAGCAGTTCTTC; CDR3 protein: CASSGSGVYYNEQFF
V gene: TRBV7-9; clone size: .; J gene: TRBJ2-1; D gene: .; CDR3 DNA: TGTGCCAGCAGCTTAGGCCTCTACAATGAGCAGTTCTTC; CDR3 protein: CASSLGLYNEQFF
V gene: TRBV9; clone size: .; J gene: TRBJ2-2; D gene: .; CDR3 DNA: TGTGCCAGCAGCGTAGGAGGAGGGGGCGCCAGGGTCGGGGAGCTGTTTTTT; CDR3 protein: CASSVGGGGARVGELFF
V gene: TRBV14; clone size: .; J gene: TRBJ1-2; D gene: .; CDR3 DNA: TGTGCCAGCAGCCAAGCTTCTTCGACCTATGGCTACACCTTC; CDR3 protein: CASSQASSTYGYTF
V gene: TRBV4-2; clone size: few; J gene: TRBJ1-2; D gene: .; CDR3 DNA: TGTGCCAGCAGCCAAGAGTTCGGAGGGAAAGGCTACACCTTC; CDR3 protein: CASSQEFGGKGYTF
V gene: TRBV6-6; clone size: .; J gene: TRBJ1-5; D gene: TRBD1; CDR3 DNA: TGTGCCAGCAGGGACACAGGGGCCAATCAGCCCCAGCATTTT; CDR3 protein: CASRDTGANQPQHF
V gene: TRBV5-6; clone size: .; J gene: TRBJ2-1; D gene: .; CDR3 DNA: TGTGCCAGCAGCTTGGGGGACGGATACAATGAGCAGTTCTTC; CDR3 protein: CASSLGDGYNEQFF
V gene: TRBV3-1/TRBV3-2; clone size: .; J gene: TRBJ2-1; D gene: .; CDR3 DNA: TGTGCCAGCAGCCAAGGGGAGGGGACAAACTCCTACAATGAGCAGTTCTTC; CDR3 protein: CASSQGEGTNSYNEQFF
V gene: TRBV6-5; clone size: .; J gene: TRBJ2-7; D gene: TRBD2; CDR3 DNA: TGTGCCAGCAGACAGCGGGAGAGGTACGAGCAGTACTTC; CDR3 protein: CASRQRERYEQYF
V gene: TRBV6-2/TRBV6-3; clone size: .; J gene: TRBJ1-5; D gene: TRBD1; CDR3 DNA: TGTGCCAGCAGCAGACTAACAGGGGCAGGGAATCAGCCCCAGCATTTT; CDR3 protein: CASSRLTGAGNQPQHF
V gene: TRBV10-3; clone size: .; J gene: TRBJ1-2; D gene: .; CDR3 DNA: TGTGCCATCAGTGAAAGACCAGGGGCCGGCTATGGCTACACCTTC; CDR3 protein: CAISERPGAGYGYTF
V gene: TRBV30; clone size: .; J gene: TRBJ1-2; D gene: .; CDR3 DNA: TGTGCCTGGGACAGGTCGAACTATGGCTACACCTTC; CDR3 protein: CAWDRSNYGYTF
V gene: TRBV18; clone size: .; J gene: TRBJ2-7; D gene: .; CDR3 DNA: TGTGCCAGCTCACCATTAGAGGGTAGCGAGCAGTACTTC; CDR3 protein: CASSPLEGSEQYF